This TCR beta chain was recorded in a study of control samples from healthy donors and cancer patients. Per the germline V gene, CDR1 is MDHEN and CDR2 is SYDVKM. The CDR3 runs to 16 residues. The trim removed 5 bases at V and 1 base at J, leaving 8 bases unmatched. Sequenced by immunoSEQ multiplex PCR; TCRdb stores in-frame clones only, minus some. The sample lists some 45,000 clones; around 78% were seen once. The specimen sequenced was blood. The chain has TRBV28 and TRBJ1-2, with 9 bases lining up with TRBD1. This TCR came from a man in his 60s in good health. CDR3 residues: CASSVRGGQGNYGYTF. In DNA form, the CDR3 reads TGTGCCAGCAGTGTTCGCGGGGGACAGGGTAACTATGGCTACACCTTC.